This TCR beta chain stems from a study of blood T cell repertoires in COVID-19. Looking at the study overall: Italy, Spain and the United States were the sources of the convalescent and acute COVID-19 samples. T cells, B-cell-depleted T cells, or PBMCs provided the cDNA or gDNA that served as material.

In the study's own analysis: Amplification from reference gene primers served as the basis for estimated nucleated cell counts. Assay: immunoSEQ multiplex PCR; the TCRdb copy retains only in-frame clones and omits some. The V and J calls and clone size are taken from that table; D and trimming were inferred from the DNA. Of some 240,000 clones listed, 84% are singletons. CDR3 length equals 13 residues. The germline V and J ends were trimmed by 4 bases and 11 bases, with 17 bases remaining between them. Germline V gene lookup returns CDR1 SGHNT and CDR2 YENEEA. This clone has more than one count but fewer than ten.

This sequence originates from a woman aged 40 to 50 who had recovered from COVID-19. V and J are TRBV11-3 and TRBJ1-1, with D uncertain. The source material was peripheral blood. The CDR3 bases are TGTGCCAGCAGCTCGGCCCCGTGGGCCGAGGCTTTCTTT. Translated, it gives CASSSAPWAEAFF.